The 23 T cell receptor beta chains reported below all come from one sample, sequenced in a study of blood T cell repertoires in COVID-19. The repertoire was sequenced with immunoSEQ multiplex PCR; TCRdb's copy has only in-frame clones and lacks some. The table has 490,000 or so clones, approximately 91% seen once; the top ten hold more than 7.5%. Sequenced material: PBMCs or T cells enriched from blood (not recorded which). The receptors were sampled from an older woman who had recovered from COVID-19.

The CDR3: CASSLNPGGRETEAFF. CDR3 bases: TGTGCCAGCAGCCTAAACCCCGGGGGGCGCGAGACTGAAGCTTTCTTT. The chain has TRBV3-1 (or the pseudogene TRBV3-2) and TRBJ1-1; the D gene is possibly TRBD1 (6 bases). Germline V gene lookup returns CDR1 LGHDT and CDR2 YNNKEL (reference sequence). The V end was cut by 4 bases, the J end by 5 bases, with 20 bases between. The CDR3 is 16 amino acids.

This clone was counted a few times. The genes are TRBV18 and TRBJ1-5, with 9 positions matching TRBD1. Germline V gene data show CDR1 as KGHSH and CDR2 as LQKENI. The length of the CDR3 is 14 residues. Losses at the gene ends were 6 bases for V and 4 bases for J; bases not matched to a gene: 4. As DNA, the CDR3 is TGTGCCAGCTCCCGGGGACAGGGAAATCAGCCCCAGCATTTT. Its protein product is CASSRGQGNQPQHF.

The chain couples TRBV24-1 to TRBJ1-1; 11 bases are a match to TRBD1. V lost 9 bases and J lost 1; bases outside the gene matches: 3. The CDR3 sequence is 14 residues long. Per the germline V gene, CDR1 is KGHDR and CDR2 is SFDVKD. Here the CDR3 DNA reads TGTGCCACCCGGGGACAGGGGGAGAACACTGAAGCTTTCTTT. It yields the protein CATRGQGENTEAFF.

CDR3 residues: CASSEWSSQETQYF. CDR3 DNA sequence: TGTGCCAGCAGTGAGTGGAGCAGCCAAGAGACCCAGTACTTC. This chain connects TRBV2 to TRBJ2-5; D remains ambiguous. CDR1 and CDR2 from the germline V gene are SNHLY and FYNNEI. V lost 3 bases, J lost 1 base, and 9 bases lay in between. The CDR3 sequence is 14 residues long.

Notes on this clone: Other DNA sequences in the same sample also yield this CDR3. CDR3 sequence: CASSLEGVRYGYTF. The CDR3 region has the DNA TGCGCCAGCAGCTTGGAAGGGGTTCGCTATGGCTACACCTTC. The chain couples TRBV5-1 to TRBJ1-2, with D perhaps matching TRBD1 (5 bases). Between the trimmed V and J ends, which lost 0 bases and 4 bases, there was a span of 10 bases. The V gene's germline CDR1 is SGHRS and CDR2 YFSETQ. This CDR3 contains 14 residues. Using reference TRBV5-1 and TRBJ1-2 for the parts outside the CDR3, the full variable domain is KAGVTQTPRYLIKTRGQQVTLSCSPISGHRSVSWYQQTPGQGLQFLFEYFSETQRNKGNFPGRFSGRQFSNSRSEMNVSTLELGDSALYLCASSLEGVRYGYTFGSGTRLTVV.

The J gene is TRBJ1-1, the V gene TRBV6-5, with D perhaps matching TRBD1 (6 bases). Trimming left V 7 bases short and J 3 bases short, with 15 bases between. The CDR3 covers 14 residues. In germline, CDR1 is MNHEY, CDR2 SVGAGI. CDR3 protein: CASTKGNRDTEAFF. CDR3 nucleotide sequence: TGTGCCAGCACTAAAGGGAACAGGGACACTGAAGCTTTCTTT.

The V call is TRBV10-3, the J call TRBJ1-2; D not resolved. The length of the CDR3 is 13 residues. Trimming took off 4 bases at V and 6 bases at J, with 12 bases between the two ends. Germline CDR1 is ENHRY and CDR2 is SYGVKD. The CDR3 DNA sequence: TGTGCCATCAGTGGCTTCGCGGGGAATGGCTACACCTTC. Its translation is CAISGFAGNGYTF.

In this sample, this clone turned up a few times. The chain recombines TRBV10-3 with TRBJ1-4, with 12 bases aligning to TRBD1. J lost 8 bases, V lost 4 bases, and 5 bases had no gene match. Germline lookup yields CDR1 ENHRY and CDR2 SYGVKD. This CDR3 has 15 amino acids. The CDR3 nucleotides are TGTGCCATCAGTGTTGGGACAGGGGGCATAGAAAAACTGTTTTTT. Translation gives CAISVGTGGIEKLFF.

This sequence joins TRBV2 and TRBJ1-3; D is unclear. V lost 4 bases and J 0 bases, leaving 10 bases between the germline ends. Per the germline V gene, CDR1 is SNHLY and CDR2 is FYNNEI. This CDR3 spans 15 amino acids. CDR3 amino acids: CASSGALSSGNTIYF. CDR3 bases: TGTGCCAGCAGTGGGGCCCTAAGCTCTGGAAACACCATATATTTT.

CDR3 coding DNA: TGCGCCAGCAGCCAAGCCTTGAACGCGGATACGCAGTATTTT. It specifies CASSQALNADTQYF. This chain uses TRBV4-1 with TRBJ2-3, with D unclear. The germline CDR1 and CDR2 sequences are MGHRA and YSYEKL. The V gene lost 1 base and the J gene lost 6 bases, with 11 bases spanning the gap. There are 14 residues in the CDR3.

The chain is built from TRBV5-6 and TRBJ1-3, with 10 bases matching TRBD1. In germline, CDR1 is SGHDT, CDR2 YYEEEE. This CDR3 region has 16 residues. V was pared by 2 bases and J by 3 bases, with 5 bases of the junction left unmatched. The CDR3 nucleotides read TGTGCCAGCAGCTTCCTGACAGGGGGCCTTGGAAACACCATATATTTT. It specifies CASSFLTGGLGNTIYF.

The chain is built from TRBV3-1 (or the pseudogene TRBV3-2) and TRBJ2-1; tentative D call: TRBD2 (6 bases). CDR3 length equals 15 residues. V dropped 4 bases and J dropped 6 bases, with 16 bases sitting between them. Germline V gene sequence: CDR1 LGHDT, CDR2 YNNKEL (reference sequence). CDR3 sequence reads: CASSLKIGGLNEQFF. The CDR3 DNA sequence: TGTGCCAGCAGCCTTAAGATCGGGGGTCTCAATGAGCAGTTCTTC.

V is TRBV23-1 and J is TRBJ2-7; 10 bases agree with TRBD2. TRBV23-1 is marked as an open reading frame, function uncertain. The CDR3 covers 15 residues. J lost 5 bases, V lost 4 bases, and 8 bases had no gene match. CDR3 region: CASSPRLAGVNEQYV. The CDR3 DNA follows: TGCGCCAGCAGTCCCCGGCTAGCGGGGGTCAACGAGCAGTACGTC.

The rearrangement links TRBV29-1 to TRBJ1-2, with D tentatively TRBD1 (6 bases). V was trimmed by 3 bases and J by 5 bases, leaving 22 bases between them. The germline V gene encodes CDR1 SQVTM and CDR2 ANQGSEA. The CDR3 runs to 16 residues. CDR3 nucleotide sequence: TGCAGCGTTGAGATCCAGGACAGACAAGGGCCTTATGGCTACACCTTC. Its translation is CSVEIQDRQGPYGYTF.

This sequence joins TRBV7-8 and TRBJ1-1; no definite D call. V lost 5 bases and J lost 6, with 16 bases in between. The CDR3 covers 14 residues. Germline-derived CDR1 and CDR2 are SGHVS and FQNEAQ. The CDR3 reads CASSPFRATPEAFF. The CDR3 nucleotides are TGTGCCAGCAGCCCCTTCCGAGCGACCCCTGAAGCTTTCTTT.

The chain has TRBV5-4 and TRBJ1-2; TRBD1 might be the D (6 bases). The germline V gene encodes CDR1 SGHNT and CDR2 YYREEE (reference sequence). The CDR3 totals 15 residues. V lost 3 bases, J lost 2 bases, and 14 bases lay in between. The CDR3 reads CASSWGTSPNYGYTF. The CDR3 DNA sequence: TGTGCCAGCAGCTGGGGGACATCTCCCAACTATGGCTACACCTTC.

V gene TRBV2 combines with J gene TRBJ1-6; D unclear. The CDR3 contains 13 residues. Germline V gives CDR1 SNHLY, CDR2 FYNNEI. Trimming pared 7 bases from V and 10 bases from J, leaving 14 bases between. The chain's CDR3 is CASTPSLGSPLHF. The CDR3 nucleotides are TGTGCCAGCACTCCCTCTTTGGGCTCACCCCTCCACTTT.

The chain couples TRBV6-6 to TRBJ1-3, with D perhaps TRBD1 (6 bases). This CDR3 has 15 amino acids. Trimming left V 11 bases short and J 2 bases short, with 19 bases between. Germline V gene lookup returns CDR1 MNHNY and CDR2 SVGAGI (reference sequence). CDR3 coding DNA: TGTGCCTCCAGGGTTGCCAGGGGAGCTGGAAACACCATATATTTT. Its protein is CASRVARGAGNTIYF.

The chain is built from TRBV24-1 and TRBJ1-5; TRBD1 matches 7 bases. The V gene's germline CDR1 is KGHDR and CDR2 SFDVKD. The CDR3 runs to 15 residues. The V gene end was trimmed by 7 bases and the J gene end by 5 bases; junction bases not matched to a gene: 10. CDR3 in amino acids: CATRERQGGYQPQHF. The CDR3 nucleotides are TGTGCCACCAGGGAACGACAGGGTGGATATCAGCCCCAGCATTTT.

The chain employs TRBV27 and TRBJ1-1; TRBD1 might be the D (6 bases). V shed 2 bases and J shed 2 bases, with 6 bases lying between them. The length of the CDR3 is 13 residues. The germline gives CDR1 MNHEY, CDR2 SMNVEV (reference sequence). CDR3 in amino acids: CASSLGGNTEAFF. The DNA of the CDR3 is TGTGCCAGCAGTTTAGGGGGCAACACTGAAGCTTTCTTT.

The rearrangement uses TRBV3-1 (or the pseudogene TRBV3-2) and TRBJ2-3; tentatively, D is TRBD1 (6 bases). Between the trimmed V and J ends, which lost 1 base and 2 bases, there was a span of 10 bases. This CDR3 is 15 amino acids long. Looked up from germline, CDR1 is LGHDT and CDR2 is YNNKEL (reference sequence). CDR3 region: CASSQARGNTDTQYF. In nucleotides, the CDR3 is TGTGCCAGCAGCCAAGCCAGGGGTAACACAGATACGCAGTATTTT.

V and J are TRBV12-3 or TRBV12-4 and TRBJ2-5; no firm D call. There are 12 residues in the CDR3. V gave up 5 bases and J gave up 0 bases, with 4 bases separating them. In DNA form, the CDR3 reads TGTGCCAGCAGTGCGGACCAAGAGACCCAGTACTTC. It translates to CASSADQETQYF.

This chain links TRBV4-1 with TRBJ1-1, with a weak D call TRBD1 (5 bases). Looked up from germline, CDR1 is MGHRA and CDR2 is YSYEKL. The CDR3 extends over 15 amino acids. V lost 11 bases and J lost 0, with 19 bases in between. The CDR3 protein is CAAAPSGGMNTEAFF. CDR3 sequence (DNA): TGCGCCGCCGCCCCTAGCGGGGGGATGAACACTGAAGCTTTCTTT.